This T cell receptor (beta chain) was obtained from a study of blood T cell repertoires in COVID-19. Study information: There were acute and convalescent COVID-19 samples, and they came from the United States, Italy and Spain. In each case, the material was cDNA or gDNA derived from T cells, B-cell-depleted T cells, or PBMCs.

In the authors' methods: Estimates of nucleated cell counts were drawn from the amplification of reference gene primers. Using immunoSEQ multiplex PCR, the repertoire was profiled, and TCRdb retains in-frame clones only, with some absent. Clone size and V and J calls were adopted from that table, with D and trimming inferred from the DNA. This table holds approximately 130,000 clones, around nine tenths found once. Germline assignment: CDR1 MNHEY and CDR2 SVGEGT. The CDR3 covers 17 residues. V was clipped by 2 bases and J by 4 bases; unmatched bases: 8. The sequencing input was peripheral blood. V gene TRBV6-2 or TRBV6-3 combines with J gene TRBJ2-2, with TRBD2 matching 9 bases. The source of this sequence is a human donor in a cohort sampled during active COVID-19. The CDR3 loop reads CASSYGPRGGSTGELFF. The CDR3 bases are TGTGCCAGCAGTTACGGACCGCGGGGGGGCTCCACCGGGGAGCTGTTTTTT.